Described below is a single TCR beta chain sequence and its context. Germline CDR1 MNHEY, CDR2 SMNVEV (reference sequence). There are 15 residues in the CDR3. V shed 6 bases, J shed 0 bases, and the junction held 6 bases outside the gene matches. The data were taken from a study of blood T cell repertoires in COVID-19. Overall study: Acute and convalescent COVID-19 specimens originated in the United States, Italy and Spain. PBMCs, B-cell-depleted T cells, or T cells provided the cDNA or gDNA that made up the material.

Original data processing: Reference gene primer amplification gave nucleated cell count estimates. TCRdb's copy holds only in-frame clones and misses some; the assay was immunoSEQ multiplex PCR. V and J calls and clone size are as listed in that table; D and trimming were resolved from the DNA. The sample has some 130,000 clones, 65% to 80% seen once. What was sequenced was peripheral blood. This chain links TRBV27 with TRBJ2-3; 7 bases agree with TRBD1. This receptor was obtained from a man aged 55 to 70 with acute or convalescent COVID-19. The chain's CDR3 is CASRRQGLSTDTQYF. CDR3 DNA sequence: TGTGCCAGCAGGCGACAGGGTTTGAGCACAGATACGCAGTATTTT.